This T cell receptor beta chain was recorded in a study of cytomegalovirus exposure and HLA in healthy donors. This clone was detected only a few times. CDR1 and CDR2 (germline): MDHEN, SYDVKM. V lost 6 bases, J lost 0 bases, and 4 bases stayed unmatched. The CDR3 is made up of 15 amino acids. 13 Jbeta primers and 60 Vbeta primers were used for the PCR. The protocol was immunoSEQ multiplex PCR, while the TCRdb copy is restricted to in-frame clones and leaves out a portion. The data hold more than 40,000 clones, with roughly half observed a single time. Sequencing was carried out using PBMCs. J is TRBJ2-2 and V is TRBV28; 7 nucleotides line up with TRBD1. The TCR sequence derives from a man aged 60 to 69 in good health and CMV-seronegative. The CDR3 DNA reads TGTGCCAGCAGCCTGGACAGGTCGAACACCGGGGAGCTGTTTTTT. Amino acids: CASSLDRSNTGELFF.